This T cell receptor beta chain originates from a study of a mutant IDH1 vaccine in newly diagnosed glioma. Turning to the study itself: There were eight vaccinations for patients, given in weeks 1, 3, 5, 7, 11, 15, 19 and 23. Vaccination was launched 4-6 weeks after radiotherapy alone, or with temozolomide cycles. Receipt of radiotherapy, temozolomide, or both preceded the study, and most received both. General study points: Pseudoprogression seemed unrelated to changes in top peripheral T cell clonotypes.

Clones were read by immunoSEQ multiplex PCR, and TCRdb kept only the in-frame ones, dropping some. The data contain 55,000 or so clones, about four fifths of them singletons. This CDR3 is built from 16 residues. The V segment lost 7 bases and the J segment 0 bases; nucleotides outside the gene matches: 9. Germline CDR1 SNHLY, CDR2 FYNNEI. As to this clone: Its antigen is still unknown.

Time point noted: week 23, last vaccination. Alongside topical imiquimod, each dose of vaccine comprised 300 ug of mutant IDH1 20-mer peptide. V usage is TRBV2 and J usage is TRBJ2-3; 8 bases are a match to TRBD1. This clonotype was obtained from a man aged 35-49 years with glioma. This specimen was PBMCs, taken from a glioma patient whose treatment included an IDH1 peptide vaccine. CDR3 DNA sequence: TGTGCCAGCACCAGAAGGACAGGGCTTAGCACAGATACGCAGTATTTT. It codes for CASTRRTGLSTDTQYF.